Listed below are T cell receptor beta chains from one sample, sequenced in a study of T cell repertoires in cytomegalovirus infection. TCRdb re-derived calls from the reads in MiXCR, one entry per CDR3 protein. Found here are around 540,000 distinct CDR3 sequences, roughly a third of them singletons; the top ten hold under 20%. No antigens are known for them. Sequenced here: cultured PBMCs, sampled from culture after CMV antigen stimulation. These receptors were taken from a human donor in good health (CMV status not recorded). Some clones in this sample may be carry-over from other donors' samples. Each CDR3 is given with its conserved first and last residue. The order of the fields is V gene, D gene, clone size, J gene, CDR3 protein, CDR3 DNA. A D gene is named only where the DNA matches it firmly. The size entry is marked missing in some rows and otherwise reads once, few, many or a size class.

>TRBV20-1|.|.|TRBJ1-2
CSASSVNYGYTF
TGCAGTGCTAGTTCGGTTAACTATGGCTACACCTTC
>TRBV20-1|.|.|TRBJ1-2
CSARADSGYTF
TGCAGTGCTAGGGCTGATTCTGGCTACACCTTC
>TRBV10-3|.|.|TRBJ1-1
CAIMTLGTEAFF
TGTGCCATCATGACCCTAGGGACTGAAGCTTTCTTT
>TRBV11-2|.|.|TRBJ2-7
CASSFGAAHTYEQYF
TGTGCCAGCAGCTTTGGGGCGGCCCATACCTACGAGCAGTACTTC
>TRBV27|.|.|TRBJ1-2
CASIGAGVGYTF
TGTGCCAGCATCGGGGCAGGGGTTGGCTACACCTTC
>TRBV5-4|TRBD1|few|TRBJ2-6
CASSFRDSPSDVLTF
TGTGCCAGCAGCTTCAGGGACAGCCCCTCGGACGTCCTGACTTTC
>TRBV28|TRBD2|few|TRBJ2-1
CASSLIAGGPSEQFF
TGTGCCAGCAGTTTAATAGCGGGAGGACCATCTGAGCAGTTCTTC
>TRBV4-3|.|.|TRBJ2-7
CASSQELAYKYEQYF
TGCGCCAGCAGCCAAGAGTTAGCCTATAAGTACGAGCAGTACTTC
>TRBV29-1|.|few|TRBJ2-2
CSVTQNANTGELFF
TGCAGCGTGACACAGAACGCGAACACCGGGGAGCTGTTTTTT
>TRBV6-6|.|many|TRBJ1-2
CASSLDRAGNYGYTF
TGTGCCAGCAGTCTGGACCGAGCTGGGAACTATGGCTACACCTTC
>TRBV20-1|.|.|TRBJ2-1
CSAGRRAYNEQFF
TGCAGTGCTGGACGACGGGCCTACAATGAGCAGTTCTTC
>TRBV2|.|many|TRBJ2-5
CASSLETQYF
TGTGCCAGCAGCTTGGAGACCCAGTACTTC
>TRBV5-4|.|few|TRBJ2-7
CASSSTGSSSYEQYF
TGTGCCAGCAGCTCTACAGGGAGCAGCTCCTACGAGCAGTACTTC
>TRBV7-2|.|few|TRBJ1-2
CASSLDGVGYGYTF
TGTGCCAGCAGCTTAGACGGGGTTGGGTATGGCTACACCTTC
>TRBV7-2|.|.|TRBJ2-5
CASSSLGGALETQYF
TGTGCCAGCAGCTCCCTGGGGGGGGCTCTCGAGACCCAGTACTTC
>TRBV7-2|TRBD2|many|TRBJ2-1
CASSPGTTPNEQFF
TGTGCCAGCAGCCCCGGGACTACTCCCAATGAGCAGTTCTTC
>TRBV6-6|TRBD2|.|TRBJ2-1
CASSYGQSGRSSYNEQFF
TGTGCCAGCAGTTACGGCCAGAGCGGGAGAAGCTCCTACAATGAGCAGTTCTTC
>TRBV5-6|TRBD2|.|TRBJ2-5
CASSLTLAGKKETQYF
TGTGCCAGCAGCCTGACCCTAGCGGGGAAGAAAGAGACCCAGTACTTC
>TRBV7-2|TRBD2|many|TRBJ2-7
CASSRAGGGRKEQYF
TGTGCCAGCAGCCGCGCCGGGGGGGGCAGGAAAGAGCAGTACTTC
>TRBV5-5|.|.|TRBJ1-2
CASSLEGRAGYTF
TGTGCCAGCAGCTTGGAGGGGCGGGCAGGCTACACCTTC
>TRBV7-2|.|few|TRBJ2-7
CASSPRDGAYEQYF
TGTGCCAGCAGCCCCCGGGACGGAGCCTACGAGCAGTACTTC
>TRBV19|TRBD1|.|TRBJ2-2
CASSLQGAAGELFF
TGTGCCAGTAGTCTACAGGGGGCGGCCGGGGAGCTGTTTTTT
>TRBV20-1|.|few|TRBJ2-1
CSANRVDEQFF
TGCAGTGCTAATAGGGTGGATGAGCAGTTCTTC
>TRBV7-8|.|many|TRBJ1-1
CASSLGGSGDTEAFF
TGTGCCAGCAGCTTGGGAGGGTCTGGGGACACTGAAGCTTTCTTT
>TRBV4-3|.|.|TRBJ1-1
CASSQDAGFGTEAFF
TGCGCCAGCAGCCAAGATGCGGGGTTCGGCACTGAAGCTTTCTTT
>TRBV14|TRBD2|.|TRBJ2-5
CASSQDLVAGYQETQYF
TGTGCCAGCAGCCAAGATTTGGTAGCGGGGTACCAAGAGACCCAGTACTTC
>TRBV6-1|.|.|TRBJ1-5
CASTGARDSNQPQHF
TGTGCCAGCACGGGGGCAAGAGATAGCAATCAGCCCCAGCATTTT
>TRBV11-2|.|.|TRBJ1-1
CASSIQGTQAFF
TGTGCCAGCAGCATCCAGGGGACCCAAGCTTTCTTT
>TRBV19|.|.|TRBJ1-5
CASKAGYSNQPQHF
TGTGCCAGTAAGGCAGGGTATAGCAATCAGCCCCAGCATTTT
>TRBV20-1|.|.|TRBJ1-5
CSASGGEPQHF
TGCAGTGCTAGTGGGGGTGAGCCCCAGCATTTT
>TRBV29-1|TRBD2|.|TRBJ2-2
CSGGLAGANTGELFF
TGCAGCGGTGGACTAGCGGGAGCGAACACCGGGGAGCTGTTTTTT
>TRBV20-1|.|few|TRBJ2-1
CSVEWRSYNEQFF
TGCAGTGTGGAGTGGCGGAGTTACAATGAGCAGTTCTTC
>TRBV4-1|.|many|TRBJ1-1
CASSQAVTNTEAFF
TGCGCCAGCAGCCAGGCGGTCACGAACACTGAAGCTTTCTTT
>TRBV5-1|.|.|TRBJ2-2
CASSSTDAATGELFF
TGCGCCAGCAGCTCCACTGATGCTGCCACCGGGGAGCTGTTTTTT
>TRBV3-1|.|.|TRBJ2-3
CASSSIGSATDTQYF
TGTGCCAGCAGCTCAATCGGGAGTGCGACAGATACGCAGTATTTT
>TRBV5-4|TRBD2|.|TRBJ2-5
CASSYGLATQETQYF
TGTGCCAGCAGCTACGGACTAGCGACCCAAGAGACCCAGTACTTC
>TRBV7-8|TRBD1|many|TRBJ1-5
CASSSRTGNSNQPQHF
TGTGCCAGCAGCTCAAGGACAGGCAATAGCAATCAGCCCCAGCATTTT
>TRBV6-2/TRBV6-3|.|.|TRBJ1-5
CASSLSIQPQHF
TGTGCCAGCAGCCTTTCGATTCAGCCCCAGCATTTT
>TRBV12-3/TRBV12-4|.|.|TRBJ1-5
CASSNGPSNQPQHF
TGTGCCAGCAGCAACGGCCCTAGCAATCAGCCCCAGCATTTT
>TRBV20-1|.|.|TRBJ1-6
CSASHGEAPGSLHF
TGCAGTGCTAGTCACGGGGAGGCGCCGGGGTCCCTCCACTTT
>TRBV6-5|TRBD1|few|TRBJ2-7
CASSYLRTGDIYEQYF
TGTGCCAGCAGTTACCTTCGGACAGGGGACATCTACGAGCAGTACTTC
>TRBV10-3|.|.|TRBJ1-2
CAISEVREGYTF
TGTGCCATCAGTGAAGTCCGAGAGGGCTACACCTTC
>TRBV7-2|TRBD1|.|TRBJ2-5
CASSTGTGEVETQYF
TGTGCCAGCAGCACCGGGACAGGGGAAGTGGAGACCCAGTACTTC
>TRBV7-2|TRBD2|.|TRBJ2-1
CASSPGLGLVEQFF
TGTGCCAGCAGCCCGGGACTAGGTCTGGTTGAGCAGTTCTTC
>TRBV6-1|TRBD1|.|TRBJ1-1
CASIRQGSAEAFF
TGTGCCAGCATCCGACAGGGTTCGGCTGAAGCTTTCTTT
>TRBV25-1|TRBD1|few|TRBJ1-2
CASSEPGTGSPYGYTF
TGTGCCAGCAGTGAACCCGGGACAGGGTCTCCCTATGGCTACACCTTC
>TRBV12-3/TRBV12-4|TRBD1|.|TRBJ1-1
CASSQGQGIPEAFF
TGTGCCAGCAGCCAAGGACAGGGGATCCCTGAAGCTTTCTTT
>TRBV19|.|.|TRBJ1-1
CASSIPGRGTEAFF
TGTGCCAGTAGTATCCCAGGTCGGGGGACTGAAGCTTTCTTT
>TRBV6-1|.|few|TRBJ2-3
CASRDTADTQYF
TGTGCCAGCAGAGATACGGCAGATACGCAGTATTTT
>TRBV7-2|.|many|TRBJ2-1
CASSLGQRSYNEQFF
TGTGCCAGCAGCTTAGGACAGCGTAGCTACAATGAGCAGTTCTTC
>TRBV7-9|TRBD2|few|TRBJ2-1
CASSLVTASGDNEQFF
TGTGCCAGCAGCTTAGTGACCGCTAGCGGTGACAATGAGCAGTTCTTC
>TRBV27|TRBD2|.|TRBJ2-3
CASSFSGRLSDTQYF
TGTGCCAGCAGTTTTAGCGGGAGACTTTCAGATACGCAGTATTTT
>TRBV7-2|.|many|TRBJ1-1
CASSLESNTEAFF
TGTGCCAGCAGCTTAGAGTCCAACACTGAAGCTTTCTTT
>TRBV5-4|.|.|TRBJ2-7
CASSLDPGSEQYF
TGTGCCAGCAGCTTGGATCCAGGGAGCGAGCAGTACTTC
>TRBV7-2|.|few|TRBJ2-6
CASSPGALSGANVLTF
TGTGCCAGCAGCCCCGGGGCTCTTAGTGGGGCCAACGTCCTGACTTTC
>TRBV3-1|TRBD1|.|TRBJ1-2
CASSQGGQGRYGYTF
TGTGCCAGCAGCCAAGGTGGACAGGGCCGGTATGGCTACACCTTC
>TRBV20-1|.|.|TRBJ2-1
CSARDQLASYNEQFF
TGCAGTGCTAGAGATCAACTAGCTAGCTACAATGAGCAGTTCTTC
>TRBV6-2/TRBV6-3|TRBD1|.|TRBJ1-1
CASSFAWPQGANTEAFF
TGTGCCAGCAGTTTTGCATGGCCACAGGGGGCGAACACTGAAGCTTTCTTT
>TRBV7-6|.|.|TRBJ2-1
CASSFLDNREQFF
TGTGCCAGCAGCTTTTTGGATAATCGAGAGCAGTTCTTC